This T cell receptor beta chain was captured in a study of blood T cells in healthy people across ages. This CDR3 spans 18 amino acids. CDR1 MDHEN and CDR2 SYDVKM come from the germline V gene. V shed 3 bases and J shed 1 base, with 16 bases lying between them. Primers used in a second PCR of about 6 to 11 cycles were a sample-barcoded 5' primer and a J-beta primer mix. TCRdb re-called the 5' RACE reads through MiXCR, storing one row per CDR3 protein. The sample yields some 800,000 distinct CDR3 sequences, 25% seen once. A further study also used this sample, focusing on T cells of mothers and their children. That source adds: Per mother, over 9 million TCR beta CDR3 reads were obtained; per child, about 3 million.

The material sequenced was blood. The receptor was derived from a boy aged 10-17 years in good health. This sequence joins TRBV28 and TRBJ2-6; no clear D. As DNA, the CDR3 is TGTGCCAGCAGTTTGACAACATTATTGTGGTCTGGGGCCAACGTCCTGACTTTC. It is translated as CASSLTTLLWSGANVLTF.